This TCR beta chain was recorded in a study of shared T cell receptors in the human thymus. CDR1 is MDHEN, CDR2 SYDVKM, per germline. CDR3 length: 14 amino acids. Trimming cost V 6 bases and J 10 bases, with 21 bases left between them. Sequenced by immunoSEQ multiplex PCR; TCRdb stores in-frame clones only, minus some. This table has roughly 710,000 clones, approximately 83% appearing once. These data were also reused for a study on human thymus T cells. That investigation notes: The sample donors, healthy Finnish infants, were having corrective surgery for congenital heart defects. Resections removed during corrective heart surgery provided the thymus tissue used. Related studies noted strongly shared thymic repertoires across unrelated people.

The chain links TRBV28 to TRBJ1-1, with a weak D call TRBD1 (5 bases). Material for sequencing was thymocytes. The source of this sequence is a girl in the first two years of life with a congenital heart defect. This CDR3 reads CASRPSTRWGTAFF. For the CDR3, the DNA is TGTGCCAGCAGACCATCGACACGGTGGGGCACAGCTTTCTTT.